This T cell receptor (beta chain) stems from a study of identical twins. V lost 0 bases and J lost 1, with 8 bases in between. The germline V gene encodes CDR1 SGHRS and CDR2 YFSETQ. The CDR3 is 14 residues long. TCRdb itself ran the 5' RACE reads through MiXCR, one entry per CDR3 protein. The sample contains 650,000 to 750,000 distinct CDR3 sequences, 21% of which appear only once. The sample was also linked to a second study, of T cells expressing NK-cell markers.

The TCR was taken from a woman between 18 and 29 years old in good health. The chain couples TRBV5-1 to TRBJ2-7, with D unresolved. Sequencing was performed on PBMCs. The CDR3 nucleotides are TGCGCCAGCAGCTTGGAGCGTCCATCCTACGAGCAGTACTTC. This sequence encodes CASSLERPSYEQYF.